The 4 T cell receptor beta chains listed next were all sequenced from one sample in a study of shared clonotypes between healthy human individuals (dated by TCRdb to the early 2020s). The library was built by means of the immunoSEQ multiplex PCR assay. Not all clones reach the TCRdb copy of this immuneACCESS table, which keeps in-frame sequences only. Checked studies attribute under half of the gap to unresolved V genes and leave the rest unexplained. The sample records some 2.1 million clones, 80% to 95% of which are singletons. The top ten clones comprise about 1.6% of the sample. CD8 naive samples were obtained by positive selection for CCR7 among CD45RO-negative cells, yielding a CD45RA+CCR7+ population from which TemRA cells were excluded. Sequencing used naive CD8+ T cells from PBMCs. According to the study, the label for this sample's cell subset or site signals: CD45RA+CCR7+. These TCRs come from a man between 18 and 29 years old in good health. Some clones in this sample may be carry-over from other donors' samples.

The genes are TRBV10-3 and TRBJ2-5, with 10 bases fitting TRBD1. The J call may be in error: the DNA end matches TRBJ2-7 better. The CDR3 has 12 residues. From germline, CDR1 is ENHRY and CDR2 SYGVKD. CDR3 bases: TGTGCCATGCCGGGACAGGGGTACGAGCAGTACTTC. Protein product: CAMPGQGYEQYF.

The rearrangement joins TRBV9 to TRBJ2-5, with 8 bases that match TRBD1. The V gene end was trimmed by 4 bases and the J gene end by 3 bases; junction bases not matched to a gene: 8. The germline CDR1 and CDR2 sequences are SGDLS and YYNGEE. The CDR3 runs 15 residues. This CDR3 is CASSTRQGKEETQYF. The CDR3 DNA is TGTGCCAGCAGCACCCGACAGGGGAAGGAAGAGACCCAGTACTTC.

This clone was recorded a few times. The chain combines TRBV5-1 with TRBJ1-5; tentative D call: TRBD1 (5 bases). This CDR3 comprises 14 residues. The V end lost 2 bases, the J end lost 7 bases, and 13 bases lay between the germline ends. Germline assignment: CDR1 SGHRS and CDR2 YFSETQ. As DNA, the CDR3 is TGCGCCAGCAGCTTAAGAGCGGGGGAACAGCCCCAGCATTTT. It is translated as CASSLRAGEQPQHF.

Turning to this clone: Distinct nucleotide sequences in the sample also encode this CDR3. V is TRBV29-1 and J is TRBJ2-7, with D hard to call. There are 12 residues in the CDR3. V was pared by 4 bases and J by 2 bases, with 9 bases between. CDR1 is SQVTM and CDR2 is ANQGSEA in the germline V gene. Here the CDR3 reads CSVASGPYEQYF. CDR3 DNA: TGCAGCGTTGCTTCCGGGCCCTACGAGCAGTACTTC.